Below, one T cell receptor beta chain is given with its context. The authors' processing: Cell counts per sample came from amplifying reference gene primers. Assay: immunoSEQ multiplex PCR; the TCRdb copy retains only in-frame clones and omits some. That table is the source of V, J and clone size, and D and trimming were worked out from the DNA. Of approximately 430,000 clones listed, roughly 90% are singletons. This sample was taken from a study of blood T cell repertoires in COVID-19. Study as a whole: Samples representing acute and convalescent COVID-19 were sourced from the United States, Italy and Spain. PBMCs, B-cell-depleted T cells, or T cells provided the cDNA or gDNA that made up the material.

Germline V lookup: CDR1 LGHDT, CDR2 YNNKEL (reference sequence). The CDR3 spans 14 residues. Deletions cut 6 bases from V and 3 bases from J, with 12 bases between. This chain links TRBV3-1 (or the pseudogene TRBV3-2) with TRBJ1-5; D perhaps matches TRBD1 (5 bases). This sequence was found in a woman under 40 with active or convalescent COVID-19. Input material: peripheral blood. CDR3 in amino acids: CASSFSRVNQPQHF. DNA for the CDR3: TGTGCCAGCAGTTTCAGCAGGGTCAATCAGCCCCAGCATTTT.